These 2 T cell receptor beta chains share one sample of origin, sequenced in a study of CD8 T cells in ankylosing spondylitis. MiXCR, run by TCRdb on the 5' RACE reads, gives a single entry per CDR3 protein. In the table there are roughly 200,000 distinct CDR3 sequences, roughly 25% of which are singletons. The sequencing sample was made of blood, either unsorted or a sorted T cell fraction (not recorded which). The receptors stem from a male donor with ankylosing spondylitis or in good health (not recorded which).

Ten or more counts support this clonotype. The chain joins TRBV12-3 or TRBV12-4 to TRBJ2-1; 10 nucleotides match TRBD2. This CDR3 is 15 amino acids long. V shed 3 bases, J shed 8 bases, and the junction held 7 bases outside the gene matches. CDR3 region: CASSFAPSGRDEQFF. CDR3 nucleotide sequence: TGTGCCAGCAGTTTTGCGCCTAGCGGGAGAGATGAGCAGTTCTTC.

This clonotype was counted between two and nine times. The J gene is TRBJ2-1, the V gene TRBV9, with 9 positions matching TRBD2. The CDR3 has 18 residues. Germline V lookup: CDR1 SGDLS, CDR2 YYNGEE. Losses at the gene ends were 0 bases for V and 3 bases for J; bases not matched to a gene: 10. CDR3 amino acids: CASSVVSGSNPLYNEQFF. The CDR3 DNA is TGTGCCAGCAGCGTAGTTAGCGGGAGTAACCCCCTCTACAATGAGCAGTTCTTC.